These T cell receptor beta chains were read from a single sample in a study of OX40 agonist ivuxolimab in advanced cancers. Libraries were prepared by immunoSEQ multiplex PCR; TCRdb keeps only in-frame clonotypes and omits some of them. This sample has about 42,000 clones; 70% to 90% occur once, and the top ten carry 9% to 13%. The source material was CD4+ or CD8+ T cells sorted from blood, sampled in a trial of the OX40 agonist ivuxolimab. The receptor source for this set is an adult with an advanced solid tumor such as melanoma, head and neck, liver or kidney cancer. Both conserved end residues are part of each CDR3. The D gene is left open where the match is weak. Not all rows give a size; the values are once, few, many and, for expanded clones, a class.

d_call: .; clone_size: once; j_call: TRBJ1-5; v_call: TRBV15; cdr3_nt: TGTGCCACCAGCAGGACCGGGGACTGGGATCAGCCCCAGCATTTT; cdr3_aa: CATSRTGDWDQPQHF
d_call: .; clone_size: .; j_call: TRBJ2-1; v_call: TRBV29-1; cdr3_nt: TGCAGCGAATTGTTGGGTAATGAGCAGTTCTTC; cdr3_aa: CSELLGNEQFF
d_call: .; clone_size: medium-sized; j_call: TRBJ1-1; v_call: TRBV4-3; cdr3_nt: TGCGCCAGCAGCCAAGTGGAAGGACGGAACACTGAAGCTTTCTTT; cdr3_aa: CASSQVEGRNTEAFF
d_call: .; clone_size: .; j_call: TRBJ2-7; v_call: TRBV7-6; cdr3_nt: TGTGCCAGCAGCTTAAACAGGGTGGGCGAGCAGTACTTC; cdr3_aa: CASSLNRVGEQYF
d_call: .; clone_size: medium-sized; j_call: TRBJ2-7; v_call: TRBV5-1; cdr3_nt: TGCGCCAGCAGCTTGGCCACCGAGCAGTACTTC; cdr3_aa: CASSLATEQYF
d_call: TRBD2; clone_size: .; j_call: TRBJ2-5; v_call: TRBV4-1; cdr3_nt: TGCGCCAGCAGCCCCCGGACTAGCGGGGGGTCCATGGAGCAGTACTTC; cdr3_aa: CASSPRTSGGSMEQYF
d_call: TRBD1; clone_size: .; j_call: TRBJ2-1; v_call: TRBV4-1; cdr3_nt: TGCGCCAGCAGCCCTGGACAGGGACCCACCTACAATGAGCAGTTCTTC; cdr3_aa: CASSPGQGPTYNEQFF
d_call: .; clone_size: .; j_call: TRBJ1-1; v_call: TRBV30; cdr3_nt: TGTGCCTGGAGGGGAACAGATGAAGCTTTCTTT; cdr3_aa: CAWRGTDEAFF
d_call: TRBD2; clone_size: .; j_call: TRBJ2-3; v_call: TRBV9; cdr3_nt: TGTGCCAGCAGCGTAGGTGGCGGGGGGGCGGATACGCAGTATTTT; cdr3_aa: CASSVGGGGADTQYF
d_call: TRBD1; clone_size: few; j_call: TRBJ2-5; v_call: TRBV19; cdr3_nt: TGTGCCAGTAGTATAGATGGGACAGTTCAAGAGACCCAGTACTTC; cdr3_aa: CASSIDGTVQETQYF
d_call: .; clone_size: .; j_call: TRBJ2-7; v_call: TRBV27; cdr3_nt: TGTGCCAGCAGTTACTACGAGCAGTACTTC; cdr3_aa: CASSYYEQYF
d_call: .; clone_size: .; j_call: TRBJ1-6; v_call: TRBV10-3; cdr3_nt: TGTGCCAGCAGACAGCCAAATTCACCCCTCCACTTT; cdr3_aa: CASRQPNSPLHF
d_call: .; clone_size: .; j_call: TRBJ1-1; v_call: TRBV6-5; cdr3_nt: TGTGCCAGCAGTTACTCGATATCGGCTGAAGCTTTCTTT; cdr3_aa: CASSYSISAEAFF
d_call: .; clone_size: few; j_call: TRBJ1-5; v_call: TRBV7-9; cdr3_nt: TGTGCCAGCAGCCACATATCCGAGGCGGTTCAATCGGAGCCCCAGCATTTT; cdr3_aa: CASSHISEAVQSEPQHF
d_call: .; clone_size: few; j_call: TRBJ1-4; v_call: TRBV13; cdr3_nt: TGTGCCAGCAGCCAGATGGGACAAGCTAATGAAAAACTGTTTTTT; cdr3_aa: CASSQMGQANEKLFF
d_call: .; clone_size: once; j_call: TRBJ2-2; v_call: TRBV19; cdr3_nt: TGTGCCAGTATCCGGGCGGGGGAGCTGTTTTTT; cdr3_aa: CASIRAGELFF
d_call: .; clone_size: once; j_call: TRBJ1-1; v_call: TRBV6-1; cdr3_nt: TGTGCCAGCAGGTTACGGGACACTGAAGCTTTCTTT; cdr3_aa: CASRLRDTEAFF
d_call: .; clone_size: once; j_call: TRBJ1-4; v_call: TRBV9; cdr3_nt: TGTGCCAGCAGCTCCCGGGGGGCAACTAATGAAAAACTGTTTTTT; cdr3_aa: CASSSRGATNEKLFF
d_call: .; clone_size: .; j_call: TRBJ2-7; v_call: TRBV7-9; cdr3_nt: TGTGCCAGCAGCCCCCCAGGGTTTGGAGTCTACGAGCAGTACTTC; cdr3_aa: CASSPPGFGVYEQYF
d_call: TRBD1; clone_size: .; j_call: TRBJ2-7; v_call: TRBV11-3; cdr3_nt: TGTGCCAGCAGCTCCTCAGAGGGGGCCGAGCAGTACTTC; cdr3_aa: CASSSSEGAEQYF
d_call: TRBD1; clone_size: few; j_call: TRBJ1-1; v_call: TRBV28; cdr3_nt: TGTGCCAGCAGAGTACGGGACAGGGGGGTCGAAGCTTTCTTT; cdr3_aa: CASRVRDRGVEAFF
d_call: .; clone_size: .; j_call: TRBJ2-7; v_call: TRBV4-3; cdr3_nt: TGCGCCAGCAGCCAAGATTCCGCCTACGAGCAGTACTTC; cdr3_aa: CASSQDSAYEQYF
d_call: TRBD1; clone_size: .; j_call: TRBJ1-1; v_call: TRBV5-1; cdr3_nt: TGCGCCAGCAGCTTGACGGCTACGGGACAGGGGAACACTGAAGCTTTCTTT; cdr3_aa: CASSLTATGQGNTEAFF
d_call: .; clone_size: .; j_call: TRBJ1-1; v_call: TRBV4-1; cdr3_nt: TGCGCCAGCAGCCCTCTAATTAGGGAAGAGGATGAAGCTTTCTTT; cdr3_aa: CASSPLIREEDEAFF
d_call: .; clone_size: .; j_call: TRBJ2-1; v_call: TRBV7-6; cdr3_nt: TGTGCCAGCAGCGTAAATCATGAGCAGTTCTTC; cdr3_aa: CASSVNHEQFF
d_call: .; clone_size: .; j_call: TRBJ1-2; v_call: TRBV7-8; cdr3_nt: TGTGCCAGCAGCCCTTGGCGGGGGGCGGCCTATGGCTACACCTTC; cdr3_aa: CASSPWRGAAYGYTF
d_call: TRBD2; clone_size: .; j_call: TRBJ2-2; v_call: TRBV14; cdr3_nt: TGTGCCAGCAGCCAAGGGACTAGCGGATACACCGGGGAGCTGTTTTTT; cdr3_aa: CASSQGTSGYTGELFF
d_call: .; clone_size: .; j_call: TRBJ2-7; v_call: TRBV5-1; cdr3_nt: TGCGCCAGCAGCTTGGATGGGTACGAGCAGTACTTC; cdr3_aa: CASSLDGYEQYF
d_call: .; clone_size: .; j_call: TRBJ2-7; v_call: TRBV6-5; cdr3_nt: TGTGCCAGCAGTTACGGCCCGGAAACCTACGAGCAGTACTTC; cdr3_aa: CASSYGPETYEQYF
d_call: .; clone_size: .; j_call: TRBJ2-7; v_call: TRBV12-1; cdr3_nt: TGTGCCAGCAGCTTTGTTGCCGCCACGGGACTCAGATCCTACGAGCAGTACTTC; cdr3_aa: CASSFVAATGLRSYEQYF
d_call: TRBD2; clone_size: .; j_call: TRBJ2-5; v_call: TRBV7-2; cdr3_nt: TGTGCCAGCAGCCCAAGGACTAGCGGGGGGCGGGAGTACTTC; cdr3_aa: CASSPRTSGGREYF
d_call: TRBD2; clone_size: .; j_call: TRBJ2-7; v_call: TRBV28; cdr3_nt: TGTGCCAGCAGTTCCCCGCACAACAGCGGGAGGGCGGGGGAGCAGTACTTC; cdr3_aa: CASSSPHNSGRAGEQYF
d_call: .; clone_size: once; j_call: TRBJ1-2; v_call: TRBV9; cdr3_nt: TGTGCCAGCAGCGTCGGGAGGGATGGCTACACCTTC; cdr3_aa: CASSVGRDGYTF
d_call: .; clone_size: few; j_call: TRBJ1-1; v_call: TRBV19; cdr3_nt: TGTGCCAGTAGTATTTACAGCGATTACACTGAAGCTTTCTTT; cdr3_aa: CASSIYSDYTEAFF
d_call: TRBD1; clone_size: .; j_call: TRBJ2-5; v_call: TRBV6-5; cdr3_nt: TGTGCCAGCAGCAGGGGGATCGAAGAGACCCAGTACTTC; cdr3_aa: CASSRGIEETQYF
d_call: TRBD1; clone_size: .; j_call: TRBJ2-1; v_call: TRBV28; cdr3_nt: TGTGCCAGCACCCAATGGGGACAGGGGGCTTATGAGCAGTTCTTC; cdr3_aa: CASTQWGQGAYEQFF
d_call: .; clone_size: .; j_call: TRBJ1-2; v_call: TRBV5-6; cdr3_nt: TGTGCCAGCAGCCCGATCGGGACCCGGTTATATGGCTACACCTTC; cdr3_aa: CASSPIGTRLYGYTF
d_call: .; clone_size: .; j_call: TRBJ1-2; v_call: TRBV27; cdr3_nt: TGTGCCAGCAGCGACAGGACAGTGGATGGCTACACCTTC; cdr3_aa: CASSDRTVDGYTF
d_call: .; clone_size: few; j_call: TRBJ2-1; v_call: TRBV7-2; cdr3_nt: TGTGCCAGCAGCTTAAACTGGGGGACTGAGCAGTTCTTC; cdr3_aa: CASSLNWGTEQFF
d_call: .; clone_size: once; j_call: TRBJ1-2; v_call: TRBV4-3; cdr3_nt: TGCGCCAGCAGGGGGGGGAGGGTCATTTCTCCATTTGGCTACACCTTC; cdr3_aa: CASRGGRVISPFGYTF
d_call: .; clone_size: .; j_call: TRBJ1-4; v_call: TRBV4-1; cdr3_nt: TGCGCCAGCAGCCAAGCCCAGGGGGAAAAACTGTTTTTT; cdr3_aa: CASSQAQGEKLFF
d_call: .; clone_size: .; j_call: TRBJ2-7; v_call: TRBV18; cdr3_nt: TGTGCCAGCAAAACAGGGAACTACGAGCAGTACTTC; cdr3_aa: CASKTGNYEQYF
d_call: .; clone_size: .; j_call: TRBJ2-7; v_call: TRBV30; cdr3_nt: TGTGCCTGGAGTGTGGGGACCAGTTACGAGCAGTACTTC; cdr3_aa: CAWSVGTSYEQYF
d_call: .; clone_size: .; j_call: TRBJ1-2; v_call: TRBV27; cdr3_nt: TGTGCCAGCGGCCTCGTTGGAAGGGGGAGAAGGTATGGCTACACCTTC; cdr3_aa: CASGLVGRGRRYGYTF
d_call: .; clone_size: .; j_call: TRBJ1-4; v_call: TRBV12-5; cdr3_nt: TGTGCTAGTGCCCGCGGAACTAATGAAAAACTGTTTTTT; cdr3_aa: CASARGTNEKLFF
d_call: .; clone_size: .; j_call: TRBJ2-3; v_call: TRBV27; cdr3_nt: TGTGCCAGCAAGCTCGGCGGGGATACGCAGTATTTT; cdr3_aa: CASKLGGDTQYF
d_call: TRBD2; clone_size: .; j_call: TRBJ2-7; v_call: TRBV2; cdr3_nt: TGTGCCAGTCCCGCGGGGGGGTATAACTACGAGCAGTACTTC; cdr3_aa: CASPAGGYNYEQYF
d_call: TRBD1; clone_size: once; j_call: TRBJ1-1; v_call: TRBV11-2; cdr3_nt: TGTGCCAGCAGCTGGACAGGGGGCCGCACTGAAGCTTTCTTT; cdr3_aa: CASSWTGGRTEAFF
d_call: .; clone_size: .; j_call: TRBJ2-7; v_call: TRBV4-1; cdr3_nt: TGCGCCAGCAGCCAAGATCCGTCGAGCTCCTACGAGCAGTACTTC; cdr3_aa: CASSQDPSSSYEQYF
d_call: TRBD2; clone_size: .; j_call: TRBJ2-1; v_call: TRBV9; cdr3_nt: TGTGCCAGCAGCGTAGGGGCTAGCGGGGGCAATGAGCAGTTCTTC; cdr3_aa: CASSVGASGGNEQFF
d_call: TRBD2; clone_size: .; j_call: TRBJ2-1; v_call: TRBV10-3; cdr3_nt: TGTGCCATCACCTTGGACAGGATAAGGACTAGCGGGAGGGCGGACTCCTACAATGAGCAGTTCTTC; cdr3_aa: CAITLDRIRTSGRADSYNEQFF
d_call: .; clone_size: .; j_call: TRBJ2-7; v_call: TRBV6-5; cdr3_nt: TGTGCCAGCGGGACGAGCAGCGGATCCTACGAGCAGTACTTC; cdr3_aa: CASGTSSGSYEQYF
d_call: TRBD2; clone_size: .; j_call: TRBJ2-1; v_call: TRBV19; cdr3_nt: TGTGCCAGTAGTGTCGGGGGGTCCTACAATGAGCAGTTCTTC; cdr3_aa: CASSVGGSYNEQFF
d_call: .; clone_size: .; j_call: TRBJ2-7; v_call: TRBV19; cdr3_nt: TGTGCCAGTAGCCCAGGGTTCTACGAGCAGTACTTC; cdr3_aa: CASSPGFYEQYF
d_call: .; clone_size: .; j_call: TRBJ2-3; v_call: TRBV7-2; cdr3_nt: TGTGCCAGCAGCTTCTTCGATACGCAGTATTTT; cdr3_aa: CASSFFDTQYF
d_call: TRBD1; clone_size: .; j_call: TRBJ1-5; v_call: TRBV27; cdr3_nt: TGTGCCAGCAGTTTGGACAGGGAAGGAGATCAGCCCCAGCATTTT; cdr3_aa: CASSLDREGDQPQHF
d_call: .; clone_size: medium-sized; j_call: TRBJ1-5; v_call: TRBV9; cdr3_nt: TGTGCCAGCAGCCCAAGCCCAGGTCAGCCCCAGCATTTT; cdr3_aa: CASSPSPGQPQHF
d_call: TRBD2; clone_size: .; j_call: TRBJ2-5; v_call: TRBV5-1; cdr3_nt: TGCGCCAGCAGCTCCCTCGGGGGGGCGCCTAAAGAGACCCAGTACTTC; cdr3_aa: CASSSLGGAPKETQYF
d_call: .; clone_size: .; j_call: TRBJ1-1; v_call: TRBV27; cdr3_nt: TGTGCCAGCCTCTATGGGACTGAAGCTTTCTTT; cdr3_aa: CASLYGTEAFF
d_call: .; clone_size: .; j_call: TRBJ2-7; v_call: TRBV7-9; cdr3_nt: TGTGCCAGCAGCTTCGGTGGACATTTATCCTACGAGCAGTACTTC; cdr3_aa: CASSFGGHLSYEQYF